The source of this T cell receptor (beta chain) is a study of T cell changes during pregnancy in multiple sclerosis. Germline assignment: CDR1 LGHNA and CDR2 YSLEER. V was shortened by 4 bases and J by 2 bases, with 18 bases between the two germline ends. The CDR3 is made up of 16 amino acids. Clones were sequenced by immunoSEQ multiplex PCR, and TCRdb holds only the in-frame ones, with some missing. Among roughly 70,000 clones listed, over 80% were seen once. The specimen was peripheral blood, collected before pregnancy. V is TRBV4-3 and J is TRBJ2-7; a weak D match, TRBD1 (6 bases). This TCR was sampled from a female donor with multiple sclerosis, enrolled in a pregnancy study. CDR3 nucleotide sequence: TGCGCCAGCAGCCCTTACCTCGGACAGTATCCCTACGAGCAGTACTTC. Its protein is CASSPYLGQYPYEQYF.